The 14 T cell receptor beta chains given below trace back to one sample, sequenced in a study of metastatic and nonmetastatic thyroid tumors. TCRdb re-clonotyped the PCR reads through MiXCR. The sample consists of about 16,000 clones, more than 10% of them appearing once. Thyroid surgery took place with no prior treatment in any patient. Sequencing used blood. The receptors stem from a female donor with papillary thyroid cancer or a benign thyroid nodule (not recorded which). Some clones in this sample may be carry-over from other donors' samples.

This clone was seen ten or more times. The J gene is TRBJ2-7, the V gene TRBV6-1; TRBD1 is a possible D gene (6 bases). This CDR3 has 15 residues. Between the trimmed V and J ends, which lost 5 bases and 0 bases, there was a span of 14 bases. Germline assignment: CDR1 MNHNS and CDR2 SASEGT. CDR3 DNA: TGTGCCAGCAGTCTCCTGGACAGTAGCTCCTACGAGCAGTACTTC. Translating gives CASSLLDSSSYEQYF.

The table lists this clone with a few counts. The CDR3 nucleotides are TGTGCCAGTAGACAGGGTTACGAGCAGTACTTC. Its protein product is CASRQGYEQYF. The chain uses TRBV19 and TRBJ2-7, with D possibly being TRBD1 (6 bases). The CDR3 totals 11 residues. V was pared by 6 bases and J by 4 bases, with 7 bases between. Germline lookup yields CDR1 LNHDA and CDR2 SQIVND (reference sequence). Variable domain in full (rest from reference TRBV19 and TRBJ2-7): DGGITQSPKYLFRKEGQNVTLSCEQNLNHDAMYWYRQDPGQGLRLIYYSQIVNDFQKGDIAEGYSVSREKKESFPLTVTSAQKNPTAFYLCASRQGYEQYFGPGTRLTVT.

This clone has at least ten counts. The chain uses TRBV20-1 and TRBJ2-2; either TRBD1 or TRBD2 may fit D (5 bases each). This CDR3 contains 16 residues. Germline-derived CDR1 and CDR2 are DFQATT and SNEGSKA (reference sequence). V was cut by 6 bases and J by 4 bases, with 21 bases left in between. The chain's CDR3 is CSAPRDAYRGTGELFF. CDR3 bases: TGCAGTGCCCCCCGGGACGCCTATCGGGGCACCGGGGAGCTGTTTTTT.

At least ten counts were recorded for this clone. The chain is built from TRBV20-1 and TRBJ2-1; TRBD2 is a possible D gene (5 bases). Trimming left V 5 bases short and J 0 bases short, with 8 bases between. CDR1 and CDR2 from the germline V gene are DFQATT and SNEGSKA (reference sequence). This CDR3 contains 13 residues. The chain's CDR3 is CSALRVSYNEQFF. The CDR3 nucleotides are TGCAGTGCTCTGCGGGTCTCCTACAATGAGCAGTTCTTC.

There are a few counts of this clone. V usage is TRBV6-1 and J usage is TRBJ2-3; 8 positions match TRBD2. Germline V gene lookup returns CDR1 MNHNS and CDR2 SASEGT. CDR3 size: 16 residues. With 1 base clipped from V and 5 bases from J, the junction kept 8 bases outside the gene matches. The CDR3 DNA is TGTGCCAGCAGTGAAGTGGGTAGCGGGGCCTTAGATACGCAGTATTTT. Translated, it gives CASSEVGSGALDTQYF.

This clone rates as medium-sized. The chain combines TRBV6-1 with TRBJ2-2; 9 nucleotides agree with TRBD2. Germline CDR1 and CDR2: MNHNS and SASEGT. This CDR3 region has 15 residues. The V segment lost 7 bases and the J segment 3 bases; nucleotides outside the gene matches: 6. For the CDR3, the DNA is TGTGCCAGCACCAATAGCGGGGGATACACCGGGGAGCTGTTTTTT. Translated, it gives CASTNSGGYTGELFF.

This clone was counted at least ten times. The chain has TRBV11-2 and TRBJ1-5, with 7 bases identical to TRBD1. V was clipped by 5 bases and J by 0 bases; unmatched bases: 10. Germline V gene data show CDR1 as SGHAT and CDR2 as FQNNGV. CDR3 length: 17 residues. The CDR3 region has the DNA TGTGCCAGCAGCCCGACAGGGTCCGGGTTTAGCAATCAGCCCCAGCATTTT. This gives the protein CASSPTGSGFSNQPQHF.

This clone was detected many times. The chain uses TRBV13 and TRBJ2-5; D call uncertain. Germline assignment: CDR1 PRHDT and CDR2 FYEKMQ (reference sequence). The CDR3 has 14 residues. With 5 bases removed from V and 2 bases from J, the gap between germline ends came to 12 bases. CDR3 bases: TGTGCCAGCAGCACCGTGGACGGACAAGAGACCCAGTACTTC. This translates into CASSTVDGQETQYF.

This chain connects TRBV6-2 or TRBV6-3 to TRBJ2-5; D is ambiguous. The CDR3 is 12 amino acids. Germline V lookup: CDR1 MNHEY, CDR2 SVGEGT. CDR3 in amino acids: CGCSPVEETQYF. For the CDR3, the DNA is TGTGGGTGCAGTCCGGTGGAAGAGACCCAGTACTTC.

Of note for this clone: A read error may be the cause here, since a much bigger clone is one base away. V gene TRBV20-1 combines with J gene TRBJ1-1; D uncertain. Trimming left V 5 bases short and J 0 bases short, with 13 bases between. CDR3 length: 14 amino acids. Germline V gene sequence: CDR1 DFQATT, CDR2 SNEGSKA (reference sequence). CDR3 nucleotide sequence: TGCAGTGCTTCACCGGTACACTTGAACACTGAAGCTTTCTTT. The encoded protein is CSASPVHLNTEAFF.

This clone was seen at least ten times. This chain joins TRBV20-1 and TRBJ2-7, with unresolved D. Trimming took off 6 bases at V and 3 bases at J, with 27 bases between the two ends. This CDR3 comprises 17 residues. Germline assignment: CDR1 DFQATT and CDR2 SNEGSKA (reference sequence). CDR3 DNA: TGCAGTGCCGTCCCATCCCCCCGGACCCTAATACTCTACGAGCAGTACTTC. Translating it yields CSAVPSPRTLILYEQYF.

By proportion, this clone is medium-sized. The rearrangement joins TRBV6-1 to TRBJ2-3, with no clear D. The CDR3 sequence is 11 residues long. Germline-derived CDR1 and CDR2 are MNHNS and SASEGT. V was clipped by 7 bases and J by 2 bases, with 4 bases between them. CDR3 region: CASTYTDTQYF. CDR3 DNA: TGTGCCAGCACCTACACAGATACGCAGTATTTT.

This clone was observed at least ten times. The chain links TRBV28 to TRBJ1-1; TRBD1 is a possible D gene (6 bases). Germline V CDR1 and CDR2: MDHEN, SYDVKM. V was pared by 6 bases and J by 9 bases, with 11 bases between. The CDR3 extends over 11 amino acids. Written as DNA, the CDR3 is TGTGCCAGCAGAAGCGGGGGGCAAGCTTTCTTT. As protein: CASRSGGQAFF.

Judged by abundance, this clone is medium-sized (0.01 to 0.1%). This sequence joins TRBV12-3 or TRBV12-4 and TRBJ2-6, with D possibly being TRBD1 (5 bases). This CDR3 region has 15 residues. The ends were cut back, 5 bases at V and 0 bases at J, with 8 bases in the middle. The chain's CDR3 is CASSPQVSGANVLTF. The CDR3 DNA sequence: TGTGCCAGCAGTCCACAGGTCTCTGGGGCCAACGTCCTGACTTTC.